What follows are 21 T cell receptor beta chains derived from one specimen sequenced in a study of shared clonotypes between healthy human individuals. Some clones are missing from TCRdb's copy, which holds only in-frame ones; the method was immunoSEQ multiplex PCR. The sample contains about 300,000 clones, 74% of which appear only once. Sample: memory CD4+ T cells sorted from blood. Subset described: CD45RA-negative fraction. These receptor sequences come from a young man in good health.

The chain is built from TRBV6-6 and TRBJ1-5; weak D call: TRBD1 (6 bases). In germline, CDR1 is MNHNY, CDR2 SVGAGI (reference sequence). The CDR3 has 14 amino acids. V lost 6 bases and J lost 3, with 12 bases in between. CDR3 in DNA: TGTGCCAGCAGAGCGGACAGTTTCAATCAGCCCCAGCATTTT. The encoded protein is CASRADSFNQPQHF.

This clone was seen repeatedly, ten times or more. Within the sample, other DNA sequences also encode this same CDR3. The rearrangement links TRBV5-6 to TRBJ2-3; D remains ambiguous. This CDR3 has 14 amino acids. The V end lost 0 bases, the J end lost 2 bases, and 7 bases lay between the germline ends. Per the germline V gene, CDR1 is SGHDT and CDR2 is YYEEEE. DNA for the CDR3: TGTGCCAGCAGCTTGGGTATGGACACAGATACGCAGTATTTT. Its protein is CASSLGMDTDTQYF.

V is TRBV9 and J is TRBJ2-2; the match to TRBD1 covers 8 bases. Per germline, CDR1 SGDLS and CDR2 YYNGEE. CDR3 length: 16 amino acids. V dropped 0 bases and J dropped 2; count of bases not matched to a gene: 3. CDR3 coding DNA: TGTGCCAGCAGCGTAGGGCAGGGGGCCAACACCGGGGAGCTGTTTTTT. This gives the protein CASSVGQGANTGELFF.

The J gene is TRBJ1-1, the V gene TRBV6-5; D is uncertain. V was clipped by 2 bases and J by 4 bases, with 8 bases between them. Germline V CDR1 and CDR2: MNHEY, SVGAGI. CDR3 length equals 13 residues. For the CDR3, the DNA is TGTGCCAGCAGTTACACGGGCGCCACTGAAGCTTTCTTT. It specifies CASSYTGATEAFF.

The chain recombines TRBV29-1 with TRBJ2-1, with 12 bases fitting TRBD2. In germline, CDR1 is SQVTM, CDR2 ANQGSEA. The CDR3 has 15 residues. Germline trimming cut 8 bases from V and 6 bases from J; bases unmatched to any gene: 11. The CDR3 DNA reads TGCAGCATTGGGCTAGCGGGAGGGAGGGGCAATGAGCAGTTCTTC. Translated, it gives CSIGLAGGRGNEQFF.

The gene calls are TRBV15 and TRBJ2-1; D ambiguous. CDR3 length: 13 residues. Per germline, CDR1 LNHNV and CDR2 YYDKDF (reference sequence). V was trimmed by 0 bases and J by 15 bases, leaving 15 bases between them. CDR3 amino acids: CATSRDSQLIPFF. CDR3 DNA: TGTGCCACCAGCAGAGACTCCCAGTTGATACCGTTCTTC. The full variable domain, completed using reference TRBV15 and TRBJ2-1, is DAMVIQNPRYQVTQFGKPVTLSCSQTLNHNVMYWYQQKSSQAPKLLFHYYDKDFNNEADTPDNFQSRRPNTSFCFLDIRSPGLGDTAMYLCATSRDSQLIPFFGPGTRLTVL.

CDR3 residues: CASSISPQTSGLRDNEQFF. The CDR3 DNA is TGTGCCAGTAGTATAAGCCCCCAAACTAGCGGCCTAAGAGACAATGAGCAGTTCTTC. The gene calls are TRBV19 and TRBJ2-1, with TRBD2 identical over 8 bases. Germline CDR1 and CDR2: LNHDA and SQIVND (reference sequence). This CDR3 spans 19 amino acids. J lost 5 bases, V lost 2 bases, and 17 bases had no gene match.

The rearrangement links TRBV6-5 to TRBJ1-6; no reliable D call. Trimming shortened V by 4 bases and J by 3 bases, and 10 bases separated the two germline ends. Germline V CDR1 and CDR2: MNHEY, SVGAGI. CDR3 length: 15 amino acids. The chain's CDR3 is CASSSKRGYNSPLHF. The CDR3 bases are TGTGCCAGCAGTTCAAAACGGGGCTATAATTCACCCCTCCACTTT.

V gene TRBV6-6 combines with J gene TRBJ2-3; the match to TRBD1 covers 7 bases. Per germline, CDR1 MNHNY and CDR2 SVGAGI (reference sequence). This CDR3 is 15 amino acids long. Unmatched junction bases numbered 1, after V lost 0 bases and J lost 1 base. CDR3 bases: TGTGCCAGCAGTTACTCAGGACAGGGCACAGATACGCAGTATTTT. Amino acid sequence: CASSYSGQGTDTQYF.

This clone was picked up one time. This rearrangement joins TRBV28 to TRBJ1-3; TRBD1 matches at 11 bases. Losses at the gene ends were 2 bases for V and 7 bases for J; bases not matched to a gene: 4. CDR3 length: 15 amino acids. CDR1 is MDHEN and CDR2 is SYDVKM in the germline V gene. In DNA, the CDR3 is TGTGCCAGCAGTTTAATCGGGACAGGGGGGAACACCATATATTTT. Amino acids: CASSLIGTGGNTIYF. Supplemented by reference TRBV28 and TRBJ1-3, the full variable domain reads DVKVTQSSRYLVKRTGEKVFLECVQDMDHENMFWYRQDPGLGLRLIYFSYDVKMKEKGDIPEGYSVSREKKERFSLILESASTNQTSMYLCASSLIGTGGNTIYFGEGSWLTVV.

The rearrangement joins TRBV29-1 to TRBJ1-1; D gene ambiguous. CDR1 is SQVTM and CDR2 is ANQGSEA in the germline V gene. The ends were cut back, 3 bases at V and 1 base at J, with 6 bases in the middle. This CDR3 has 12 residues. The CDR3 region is CSVDPANTEAFF. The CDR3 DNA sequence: TGCAGCGTTGATCCCGCGAACACTGAAGCTTTCTTT. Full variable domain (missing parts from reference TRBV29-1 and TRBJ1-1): SAVISQKPSRDICQRGTSLTIQCQVDSQVTMMFWYRQQPGQSLTLIATANQGSEATYESGFVIDKFPISRPNLTFSTLTVSNMSPEDSSIYLCSVDPANTEAFFGQGTRLTVV.

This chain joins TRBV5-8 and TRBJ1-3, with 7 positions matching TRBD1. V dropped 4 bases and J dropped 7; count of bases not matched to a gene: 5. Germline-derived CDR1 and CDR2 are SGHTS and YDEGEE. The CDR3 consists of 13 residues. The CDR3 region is CASSLPDRNTIYF. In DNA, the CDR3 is TGTGCCAGCAGCCTCCCGGACAGGAACACCATATATTTT.

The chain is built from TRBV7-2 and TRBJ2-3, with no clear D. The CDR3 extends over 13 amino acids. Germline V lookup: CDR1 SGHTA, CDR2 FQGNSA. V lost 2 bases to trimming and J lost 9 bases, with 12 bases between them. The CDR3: CASSLLFIVTQYF. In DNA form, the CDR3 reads TGTGCCAGCAGCTTACTCTTTATAGTAACGCAGTATTTT.

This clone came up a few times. The CDR3 DNA reads as TGTGCCAGCTCGAGGACAGGGGGAAACTACGAGCAGTACTTC. Protein sequence: CASSRTGGNYEQYF. The chain carries TRBV18 and TRBJ2-7, with 10 bases matching TRBD1. The CDR3 has 14 residues. The V gene end was trimmed by 6 bases and the J gene end by 3 bases; junction bases not matched to a gene: 5. CDR1 and CDR2 from the germline V gene are KGHSH and LQKENI.

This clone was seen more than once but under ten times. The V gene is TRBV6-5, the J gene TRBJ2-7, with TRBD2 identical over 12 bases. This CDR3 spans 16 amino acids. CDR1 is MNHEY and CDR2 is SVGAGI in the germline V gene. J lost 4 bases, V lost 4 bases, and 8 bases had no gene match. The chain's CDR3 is CASSSPTSGSMYEQYF. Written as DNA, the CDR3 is TGTGCCAGCAGTTCGCCGACTAGCGGGAGTATGTACGAGCAGTACTTC.

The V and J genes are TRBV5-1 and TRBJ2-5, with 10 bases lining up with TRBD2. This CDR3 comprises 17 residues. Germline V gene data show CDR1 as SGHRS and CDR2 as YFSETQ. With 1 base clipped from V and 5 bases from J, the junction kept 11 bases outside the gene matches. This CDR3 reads CASSLSIGLAVAETQYF. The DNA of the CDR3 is TGCGCCAGCAGCTTGAGTATTGGACTAGCGGTCGCGGAGACCCAGTACTTC.

This CDR3 is CASSRLGPGYGELFF. CDR3 bases: TGTGCCAGCAGCCGACTCGGACCGGGGTACGGGGAGCTGTTTTTT. V and J are TRBV7-2 and TRBJ2-2; maybe TRBD2 (5 bases). This CDR3 is 15 amino acids long. The V gene lost 5 bases and the J gene lost 7 bases, with 17 bases spanning the gap. Germline CDR1 SGHTA, CDR2 FQGNSA.

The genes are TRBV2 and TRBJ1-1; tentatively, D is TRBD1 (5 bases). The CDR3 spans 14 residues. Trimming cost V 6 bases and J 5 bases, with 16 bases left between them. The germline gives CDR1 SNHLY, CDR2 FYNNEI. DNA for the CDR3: TGTGCCAGCAGCGTACAGGCGGCCCGGACTGAAGCTTTCTTT. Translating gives CASSVQAARTEAFF.

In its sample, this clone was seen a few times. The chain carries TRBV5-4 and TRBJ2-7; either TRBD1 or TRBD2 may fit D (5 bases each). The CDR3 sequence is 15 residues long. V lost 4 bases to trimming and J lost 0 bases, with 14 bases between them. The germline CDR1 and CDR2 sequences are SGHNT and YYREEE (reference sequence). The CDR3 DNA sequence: TGTGCCAGCAGCCCCGGGACCATCAGCTCCTACGAGCAGTACTTC. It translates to CASSPGTISSYEQYF. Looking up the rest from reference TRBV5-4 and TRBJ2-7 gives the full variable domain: ETGVTQSPTHLIKTRGQQVTLRCSSQSGHNTVSWYQQALGQGPQFIFQYYREEENGRGNFPPRFSGLQFPNYSSELNVNALELDDSALYLCASSPGTISSYEQYFGPGTRLTVT.

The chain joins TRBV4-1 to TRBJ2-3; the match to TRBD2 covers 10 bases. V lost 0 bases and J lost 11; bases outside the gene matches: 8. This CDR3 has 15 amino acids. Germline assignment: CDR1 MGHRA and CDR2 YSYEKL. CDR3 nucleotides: TGCGCCAGCAGCCAAGAAAGAGCGGGAGGGCCGAGGCAGTATTTT. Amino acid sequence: CASSQERAGGPRQYF.

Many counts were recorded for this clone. The CDR3: CASRRVENQPQHF. For the CDR3, the DNA is TGTGCCAGCAGGAGGGTAGAAAATCAGCCCCAGCATTTT. The J gene is TRBJ1-5, the V gene TRBV2, with D uncertain. The germline gives CDR1 SNHLY, CDR2 FYNNEI. The CDR3 is 13 amino acids. Trimming removed 6 bases at V and 4 bases at J, with 10 bases between.